The 9 T cell receptor beta chains listed next were all sequenced from one sample in a study of T cells in Graves' hyperthyroidism and ophthalmopathy. There were TCR beta CDR3 regions amplified from RNA transcripts. First-round RT-PCR of the TCR CDR3 relied on the HTBI primer set. TCRdb redid the calling of the multiplex PCR reads with MiXCR, one entry per CDR3 protein. The table includes about 690,000 distinct CDR3 sequences, roughly 17% detected once. Material for sequencing was blood. Source of these receptors: a man aged 50 to 59 with Graves' hyperthyroidism.

Ten or more counts support this clonotype. The chain has TRBV12-3 or TRBV12-4 and TRBJ1-3; unclear D gene. The CDR3 has 16 residues. V lost 5 bases to trimming and J lost 2 bases, with 16 bases between them. The CDR3 here is CASSPIRRTTGNTIYF. The CDR3 DNA follows: TGTGCCAGCAGTCCAATACGTCGGACCACTGGAAACACCATATATTTT.

Of note for this clonotype: A read error is possible here, since a much larger clone lies one base away. Because the CDR3 is missing its conserved closing phenylalanine or tryptophan, this is likely a read error. The CDR3 loop reads CASSLGQGINSPLHS. Written as DNA, the CDR3 is TGTGCCAGCAGTTTGGGACAGGGGATTAATTCACCCCTCCACTCT. The V gene is TRBV12-3 or TRBV12-4, the J gene TRBJ1-6; 10 bases are shared with TRBD1. V shed 3 bases and J 6 bases; nucleotides not matched to a gene: 2. The CDR3 sequence is 15 residues long.

This clonotype was seen many times. The V gene is TRBV12-3 or TRBV12-4, the J gene TRBJ2-1; TRBD2 aligns across 16 bases. The trim removed 5 bases at V and 8 bases at J, leaving 12 bases unmatched. The CDR3 consists of 18 residues. CDR3 coding DNA: TGTGCCAGCAGTCCAAGAACCGGGACTAGCGGGAGGGCCCATGAGCAGTTCTTC. This gives the protein CASSPRTGTSGRAHEQFF.

This clonotype was observed at least ten times. The chain is built from TRBV7-2 and TRBJ2-3; 13 bases are shared with TRBD2. The CDR3 covers 18 residues. In germline, CDR1 is SGHTA, CDR2 FQGNSA. With 4 bases clipped from V and 5 bases from J, the junction kept 12 bases outside the gene matches. DNA for the CDR3: TGTGCCAGCAGCTCCGGGACTAGCGGGATAGGGGTGGTAGATACGCAGTATTTT. Protein product: CASSSGTSGIGVVDTQYF.

The chain recombines TRBV30 with TRBJ2-7; D remains ambiguous. V was shortened by 2 bases and J by 6 bases, with 11 bases between the two germline ends. The CDR3 spans 12 residues. CDR1 and CDR2 from the germline V gene are GTSNPN and SVGIG (reference sequence). CDR3 loop: CAWSPTNCEQYF. The CDR3 DNA follows: TGTGCCTGGAGTCCTACTAACTGCGAGCAGTACTTC.

This clonotype was seen only a few times. V usage is TRBV3-1 and J usage is TRBJ2-5; 10 bases are a match to TRBD2. This CDR3 has 15 residues. Trimming at V came to 1 base and at J to 5 bases, leaving 4 bases not matched to a gene. Germline values: CDR1 LGHDT, CDR2 YNNKEL (reference sequence). CDR3 residues: CASSQVSGRLETQYF. CDR3 sequence (DNA): TGTGCCAGCAGCCAAGTTAGCGGGAGGTTGGAGACCCAGTACTTC.

This clonotype was picked up many times. The chain combines TRBV30 with TRBJ2-1, with TRBD1 as a possible D gene (6 bases). This CDR3 has 12 residues. Trimming cost V 4 bases and J 5 bases, with 9 bases left between them. Germline V gene lookup returns CDR1 GTSNPN and CDR2 SVGIG (reference sequence). In nucleotides, the CDR3 is TGTGCCTGGACACAGGGTAACAATGAGCAGTTCTTC. Its protein is CAWTQGNNEQFF.

CDR3 protein: CASSGGQGLPANEKLFF. In DNA form, the CDR3 reads TGCGCCAGCAGCGGGGGACAGGGGTTACCCGCTAATGAAAAACTGTTTTTT. V usage is TRBV5-1 and J usage is TRBJ1-4; 10 nucleotides match TRBD1. Trimming cost V 4 bases and J 3 bases; bases outside gene matches: 9. The CDR3 spans 17 residues. Per germline, CDR1 SGHRS and CDR2 YFSETQ.

This chain's CDR3 is CSVVQRNTGELFF. As DNA, the CDR3 is TGCAGCGTCGTTCAGAGGAACACCGGGGAGCTGTTTTTT. This sequence joins TRBV29-1 and TRBJ2-2; D not resolved. Germline V gene data show CDR1 as SQVTM and CDR2 as ANQGSEA. Trimming removed 6 bases at V and 1 base at J, with 9 bases between. The CDR3 length is 13 residues.